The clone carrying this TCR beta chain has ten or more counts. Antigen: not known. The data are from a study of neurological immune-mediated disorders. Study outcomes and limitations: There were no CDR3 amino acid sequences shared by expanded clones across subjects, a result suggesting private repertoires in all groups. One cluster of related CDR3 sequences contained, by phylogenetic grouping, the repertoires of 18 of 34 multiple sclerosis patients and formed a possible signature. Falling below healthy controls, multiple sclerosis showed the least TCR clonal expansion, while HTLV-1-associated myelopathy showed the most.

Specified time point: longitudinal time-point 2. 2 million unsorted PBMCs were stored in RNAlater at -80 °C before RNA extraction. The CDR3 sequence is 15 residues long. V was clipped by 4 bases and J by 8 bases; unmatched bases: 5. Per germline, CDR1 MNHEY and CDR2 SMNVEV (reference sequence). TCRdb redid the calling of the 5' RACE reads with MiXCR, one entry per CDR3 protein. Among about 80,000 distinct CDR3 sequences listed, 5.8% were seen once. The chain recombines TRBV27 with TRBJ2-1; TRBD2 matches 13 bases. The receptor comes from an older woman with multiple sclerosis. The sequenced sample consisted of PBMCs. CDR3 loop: CASSSRTSGSDEQFF. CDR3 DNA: TGTGCCAGCAGTTCTCGGACTAGCGGGAGTGATGAGCAGTTCTTC.